A selection of T cell receptor beta chains follows, all from one sample in a study of blood T cell repertoires in COVID-19. The method was immunoSEQ multiplex PCR; TCRdb's version includes in-frame clones alone and lacks a portion of them. The sample contains 150,000 to 200,000 clones, around 88% of which appear only once. The sample taken for sequencing was peripheral blood. These receptors all stem from a woman aged 25 to 39 with acute or convalescent COVID-19. Each CDR3 is given with its conserved first and last residue. D genes are given only for firm matches. A clone size is listed for some rows: how often the clone was seen (once, few, many), or a class if it is expanded.

clone_size	d_call	v_call	j_call	cdr3_nt	cdr3_aa
once	-	TRBV7-9	TRBJ2-1	TGTGCCAGCAGCTCCGATAGCGTTGAGCAGTTCTTC	CASSSDSVEQFF
-	TRBD2	TRBV24-1	TRBJ2-3	TGTGCCACCAGTGATTTAGACGGACTAGCGGGTGCGACAGATACGCAGTATTTT	CATSDLDGLAGATDTQYF
-	TRBD2	TRBV4-1	TRBJ2-4	TGCGCCAGCAGCCAACGGACTAGCGGGAGGGACAAAAACATTCAGTACTTC	CASSQRTSGRDKNIQYF
-	TRBD1	TRBV11-2	TRBJ1-4	TGTGCCAGCAGCCCGAGGGACAGGGAGGCAAAACTGTTTTTT	CASSPRDREAKLFF
-	-	TRBV20-1	TRBJ1-1	TGCAGTGCTAGTTCAGGGCCCATGAACACTGAAGCTTTCTTT	CSASSGPMNTEAFF
-	TRBD1	TRBV28	TRBJ2-5	TGTGCCAGCAGTCGTCGACAGGGGCGAGGAGAGACCCAGTACTTC	CASSRRQGRGETQYF
-	-	TRBV9	TRBJ1-2	TGTGCCAGCAGCGTAGACCCCGGGGGGGGAAATGGCTACACCTTC	CASSVDPGGGNGYTF
-	-	TRBV28	TRBJ2-1	TGTGCCAGCTCCTTGAGCTCCTACAATGAGCAGTTCTTC	CASSLSSYNEQFF
-	-	TRBV25-1	TRBJ1-6	TGTGCCAGCAGTGCCCAGGGGAATTCACCCCTCCACTTT	CASSAQGNSPLHF
-	TRBD1	TRBV5-1	TRBJ2-3	TGCGCCAGCAGCCGGGGACAGGGTGGGACAGATACGCAGTATTTT	CASSRGQGGTDTQYF
-	-	TRBV6-5	TRBJ1-3	TGTGCCAGCAGTTCCCCCCGACAGGGAAACACCATATATTTT	CASSSPRQGNTIYF
once	-	TRBV19	TRBJ2-3	TGTGCCAGTACTCGGGCCGGGGGTACAGATACGCAGTATTTT	CASTRAGGTDTQYF
-	-	TRBV10-3	TRBJ2-2	TGTGCCATCAGTGTACATTTGAACACCGGGGAGCTGTTTTTT	CAISVHLNTGELFF
-	TRBD1	TRBV29-1	TRBJ2-1	TGCAGCGTAGGGACAGGGTATACTGAGCAGTTCTTC	CSVGTGYTEQFF
-	TRBD1	TRBV10-2	TRBJ1-1	TGCGCCAGCAATTACCAAGGGGGCCCGGCTTTCTTT	CASNYQGGPAFF